This TCR beta chain was captured in a study of T cells in Graves' hyperthyroidism and ophthalmopathy. TCR beta CDR3 regions were amplified from RNA. A first-round RT-PCR of the TCR CDR3 used the HTBI primer set. TCRdb redid the calling of the multiplex PCR reads with MiXCR, one entry per CDR3 protein. This table holds 560,000 or so distinct CDR3 sequences, about half found once. The V gene's germline CDR1 is DFQATT and CDR2 SNEGSKA (reference sequence). The CDR3 length is 13 residues. Trimming cost V 6 bases and J 2 bases, with 14 bases left between them. The sequenced sample was peripheral blood or thyroid tissue (not recorded which). The clonotype comes from a woman younger than 30 with Graves' hyperthyroidism. The chain employs TRBV20-1 and TRBJ2-7; D is perhaps TRBD1 or TRBD2 (5 bases each). CDR3 residues: CSALRGRPYEQYF. The CDR3 coding sequence is TGCAGTGCCCTTCGGGGCAGGCCCTACGAGCAGTACTTC.